The present T cell receptor beta chain was sequenced within a study of Ad26.COV2.S vaccination and SARS-CoV-2 variants. Treatment: roughly 19 received Ad26.COV2.S at low or high dose, single or two shots; about 5 received placebo; per-sample allocation not given. Day 63 following the first vaccine or placebo injection was when the samples were taken. This CDR3 is 15 amino acids long. Looked up from germline, CDR1 is GTSNPN and CDR2 is SVGIG (reference sequence). V gave up 1 base and J gave up 8 bases, with 20 bases separating them. Sequencing was performed with immunoSEQ multiplex PCR; in TCRdb, only in-frame clones are kept and a portion is missing. The sample holds roughly 510,000 clones; roughly 87% are singletons and the top ten take roughly 12%.

The chain uses TRBV30 and TRBJ1-2; a possible D gene is TRBD1 (5 bases). This receptor was taken from a person between 18 and 65 years old who received the Ad26.COV2.S COVID-19 vaccine or a placebo. The sequenced sample was peripheral blood, obtained in a trial of Ad26.COV2.S vaccine versus placebo. The CDR3 here is CAWSDGPRGVKGYTF. The DNA of the CDR3 is TGTGCCTGGAGTGACGGTCCGAGGGGCGTGAAAGGCTACACCTTC.